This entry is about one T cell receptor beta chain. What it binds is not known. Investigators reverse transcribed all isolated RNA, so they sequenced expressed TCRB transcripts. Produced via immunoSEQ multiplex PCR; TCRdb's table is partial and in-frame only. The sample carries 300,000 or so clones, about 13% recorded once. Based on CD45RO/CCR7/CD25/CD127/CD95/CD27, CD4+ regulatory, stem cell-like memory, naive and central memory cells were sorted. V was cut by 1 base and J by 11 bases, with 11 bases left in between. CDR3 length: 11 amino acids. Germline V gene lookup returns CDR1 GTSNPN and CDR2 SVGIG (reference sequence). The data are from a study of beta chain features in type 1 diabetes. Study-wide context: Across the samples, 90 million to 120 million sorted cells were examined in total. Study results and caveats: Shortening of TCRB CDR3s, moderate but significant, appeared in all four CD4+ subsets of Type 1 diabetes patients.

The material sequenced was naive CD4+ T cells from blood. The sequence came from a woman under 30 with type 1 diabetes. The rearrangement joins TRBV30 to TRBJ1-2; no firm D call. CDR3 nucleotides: TGTGCCTGGAGTGGAGGGCAGGCATACACCTTC. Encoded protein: CAWSGGQAYTF.